This T cell receptor (beta chain) was sequenced in a study of blood T cells in healthy people across ages. At the level of the study: In model experiments, template switching was able to capture about one barcoded beta molecule for every two T cells that were present. Findings and caveats of the study: A roughly linear age-dependent decrease characterized TCR beta diversity per million T cells.

About this clonotype: The target antigen is unknown.

In germline, CDR1 is DFQATT, CDR2 SNEGSKA (reference sequence). The J segment lost 4 bases and the V segment lost 0 bases, leaving 11 bases of the junction unmatched. This CDR3 comprises 18 residues. Then a second PCR, running roughly 7 to 11 cycles, was carried out with a sample-barcoded 5' primer and a J-beta primer mix. TCRdb re-analysed the 5' RACE reads in MiXCR, keeping a single row per CDR3 protein. The table has around 940,000 distinct CDR3 sequences, 51% seen once. The sample comprised blood. The receptor's source is an older woman in good health. The chain has TRBV20-1 and TRBJ2-1; TRBD2 agrees at 11 bases. CDR3 DNA sequence: TGCAGTGCTAGAGATCCTGGGCTAGCGGGAGGACAGTACAATGAGCAGTTCTTC. It codes for CSARDPGLAGGQYNEQFF.